The rows below give T cell receptor beta chains drawn from one sample of a study of blood T cell repertoires in COVID-19. TCRdb's table, derived via immunoSEQ multiplex PCR, lists solely in-frame clones and lacks some. The sample shows about 320,000 clones, under 95% of them seen only once. Sequencing was carried out using PBMCs or T cells enriched from blood (not recorded which). The receptors derive from a man in his 60s who had recovered from COVID-19. Both conserved end residues are part of each CDR3. D genes are given only for firm matches. Part of the rows lack a size; the others show once, few, many or a class for expanded clones.

V	J	size	D	DNA	CDR3
TRBV6-5	TRBJ1-4	few	NA	TGTGCCAGCAGTCCTAGGGACTCTAACTCGGCACTGTTTTTT	CASSPRDSNSALFF
TRBV7-9	TRBJ2-3	NA	TRBD2	TGTGCCAGCAGCCCCTCGGGACTAGCCGACACAGATACGCAGTATTTT	CASSPSGLADTDTQYF
TRBV7-6	TRBJ2-3	NA	NA	TGTGCCAGCAGCTTTTCTTCTCGGGGGGCCGGAGATACGCAGTATTTT	CASSFSSRGAGDTQYF
TRBV7-2	TRBJ1-4	NA	NA	TGTGCCAGCAGTTTTCCTACAGGGCCTGCAACTAGAGAAAAACTGTTTTTT	CASSFPTGPATREKLFF
TRBV5-4	TRBJ2-3	NA	TRBD2	TGTGCCAGCAGCTCCGGAGCGGGGGCCCGCACAGATACGCAGTATTTT	CASSSGAGARTDTQYF
TRBV6-6	TRBJ1-3	NA	TRBD1	TGTGCCAGCAGTCGGGACAGGGGTTCCTCTGGAAACACCATATATTTT	CASSRDRGSSGNTIYF
TRBV7-9	TRBJ2-7	NA	TRBD1	TGTGCCAGCAGCTCTAAGTTTCGGGACAGGGTCTACGAGCAGTACTTC	CASSSKFRDRVYEQYF
TRBV7-2	TRBJ1-1	NA	NA	TGTGCCAGCAGCTTCGACAGCGCATCAATGAACACTGAAGCTTTCTTT	CASSFDSASMNTEAFF
TRBV10-3	TRBJ2-3	NA	NA	TGTGCCCCGGAAGGGGCCCCTTTCGGAGATACGCAGTATTTT	CAPEGAPFGDTQYF
TRBV30	TRBJ2-3	NA	TRBD1	TGTGCCTGGGGGACAGGGGGCACAGATACGCAGTATTTT	CAWGTGGTDTQYF
TRBV7-2	TRBJ1-5	NA	NA	TGTGCCAGCAGCCGGGAGCGGAATCAGCCCCAGCATTTT	CASSRERNQPQHF
TRBV5-1	TRBJ2-1	NA	NA	TGCGCCAGCAGTTCGGGAGAACGTGAGCAGTTCTTC	CASSSGEREQFF
TRBV5-1	TRBJ1-1	NA	TRBD1	TGCGCCAGCAGCTCGGGACAGGGAGGGACTGAAGCTTTCTTT	CASSSGQGGTEAFF
TRBV6-5	TRBJ1-1	NA	NA	TGTGCCAGCAGTTACTCGGAGGGAAACACTGAAGCTTTCTTT	CASSYSEGNTEAFF
TRBV7-9	TRBJ2-1	NA	NA	TGTGCCAGCAGCTCGTATGGTGGAAGCGGGCCAGACAATGAGCAGTTCTTC	CASSSYGGSGPDNEQFF
TRBV3-1/TRBV3-2	TRBJ2-5	NA	NA	TGTGCCAGCAGCCAAGTCATAGGGGGGACCCAGTACTTC	CASSQVIGGTQYF
TRBV7-8	TRBJ2-4	NA	TRBD2	TGTGCCAGCAGCTTAGGCAGTTTACGAGCGGGAGCGATAGCCAAAAACATTCAGTACTTC	CASSLGSLRAGAIAKNIQYF
TRBV19	TRBJ2-3	NA	TRBD2	TGTGCCAGTAGTATCCGGCTCCCGACTAGCGGTAGCACAGATACGCAGTATTTT	CASSIRLPTSGSTDTQYF
TRBV7-9	TRBJ1-6	NA	TRBD1	TGTGCCAGCAGCGCGGACAGGACGAGCGATTCACCCCTCCACTTT	CASSADRTSDSPLHF
TRBV6-1	TRBJ2-1	NA	TRBD2	TGTGCCAGCAGTGAATGGCCAGCGGGAGATGAGCAGTTCTTC	CASSEWPAGDEQFF
TRBV25-1	TRBJ1-5	NA	NA	TGTGCCAGCAGTGAATGCAAAAAAGCGGGCTCCTCCGGCCAGCCCCAGCATTTT	CASSECKKAGSSGQPQHF